The present entry profiles one TCR beta chain with its context. This clone was seen a single time. The antigen this receptor binds is unknown. Base qualities were left out, and no much larger clone turns up one base away. This sample was included in a study of shared clonotypes between healthy human individuals (TCRdb year 2020). With regard to the full study: A couple of women and a few men aged 18 to 49 years were included in the cohort. For each donor, CD4 naive and CD4 memory were each run on three plates, CD8 naive on two plates, and CD8 memory on one plate. Blood TCR repertoires of a handful of healthy adults were deeply sequenced to estimate repertoire size and the extent of clonotype sharing between individuals. To increase sequencing depth and limit assay-specific biases, different laboratories used diverse techniques to prepare libraries and sequence TCR repertoires. Between about 0.9 and 9 billion PBMCs per donor were obtained by leukapheresis.

On the study overall, not on this receptor specifically: Sharing across four donors was observed for 5% to 6.5% of naive CD4, about 4% of naive CD8, 2.3% of memory CD4, and about 0.38% of memory CD8 clonotypes. The small number of donors limited the genetic and exposure-history diversity represented. Clonotypes shared by all four sorted-subset donors showed higher generation probabilities than non-shared clonotypes. Naive subsets generally had larger estimated clonotype richness than memory subsets. Incomplete sequencing was indicated by rarefaction of sorted-subset datasets, despite the large sequencing depth. Based on pairwise subsampling, the degree of clonotype sharing among donors was expected to be affected by sequencing depth. Sampling was limited to blood, and TCR repertoires in tissue likely differ from TCR repertoires in blood.

CD8 naive samples were obtained by positive selection for CCR7 among CD45RO-negative cells, yielding a CD45RA+CCR7+ population from which TemRA cells were excluded. The donors were healthy, HIV-negative adults who had no recently reported acute infections or vaccinations. All donors were Caucasian adults living in Nashville, Tennessee, USA. Blood was obtained by leukapheresis, after which PBMCs were separated by Ficoll-Histopaque density gradient centrifugation and cryopreserved in liquid nitrogen vapor phase. Purity and quantity of every magnetically sorted T cell population were checked by analytical flow cytometry. Genomic DNA was isolated from every sorted fraction and measured by UV absorbance on a Nanodrop 2000c. Trimming at the junction amounts to 4 bases on V and 0 bases on J, and the germline ends lie 10 bases apart. Reading from cysteine to phenylalanine, the CDR3 counts 14 amino acids. Only CDR3 DNA is held: 42 bases, read in frame from base 1. CDR1 and CDR2 are read off the germline V gene as SGHRS and YFSETQ.

TCR CDR3 regions were amplified from genomic DNA by multiplex PCR using the deep immunoSEQ assay. For each cell subset, the extracted genomic DNA was distributed evenly across all wells of several immunoSEQ 96-well plates, and each plate served as one replicate. Each replicate PCR for sorted subsets received about 180 ng genomic DNA, equal to tens of thousands of T cell genomes. The purified libraries were quantified using a Qubit 3.0 fluorometer, sized with a Bioanalyzer 2100, and then quantified again using the KAPA Library Quantification kit. Every immunoSEQ 96-well plate was sequenced on a separate single-read 150-cycle Illumina NextSeq 550 flow cell. The authors' analysis ran thus. Because the immunoSEQ output held only junctional sequences and lacked quality scores, the filtering could not match the filtering applied to full-length reads. Sequences were annotated with PyIR, a Python wrapper for IgBLAST v1.9, and V/J genes and CDR3 were assigned using IMGT germline references. Reads with weak V/J assignments (E-value above 1e-6), missing CDR3, stop codons, out-of-frame junctions, or ambiguous translated residues were removed. V3J clonotypes were defined as sequences sharing an identical inferred V gene, J gene, and CDR3 amino acid sequence. Percentage overlap between repertoires was calculated by dividing the number of shared unique clonotypes by the size of the smaller repertoire. RTK rarefaction, the Chao1 estimator, and Recon v2.1 estimates of unobserved clonotypes were used to assess repertoire richness. Generation probabilities for all TCRbeta clonotypes obtained by the gDNA method from a few donors were computed using OLGA. Sourced from immuneACCESS, this table was stored by TCRdb with only in-frame sequences that have V and J called. A share of the clones is absent; for the studies checked, an unresolved V gene accounts for under half, and the remainder has no known explanation. The DNA gave D and trimming, while V, J and clone size come from that table. For this sample there are about 2 million clones; roughly 95% appear just once. More than 0.95% of the sample is held by the ten biggest clonotypes.

What was sequenced was naive CD8+ T cells sorted from blood. What this sample's cell subset or site label stands for: CD45RA+CCR7+. This TCR was recovered from a man aged 18 to 30 in good health. Recombination connected TRBV5-1 to TRBJ1-2; TRBD1 is perhaps the D gene, given 6 matching bases. CDR3 sequence: CASSPGGPNYGYTF. The DNA sequence is as follows: TGCGCCAGCAGCCCCGGGGGCCCTAACTATGGCTACACCTTC.